This T cell receptor beta chain derives from a study of cytomegalovirus exposure and HLA in healthy donors. Overall study context: An analysis done earlier identified more than 90 million unique TCR beta sequences from about 179 million T cells.

With 60 Vbeta and 13 Jbeta primers, the PCR was carried out. Some clones are missing from TCRdb's copy, which holds only in-frame ones; the method was immunoSEQ multiplex PCR. Here the sample spans 95,000 to 150,000 clones, roughly 80% being singletons. V lost 5 bases, J lost 4 bases, and 1 base stayed unmatched. Per the germline V gene, CDR1 is GTSNPN and CDR2 is SVGIG (reference sequence). This CDR3 is built from 12 residues. In regard to this clone: The antigen is unknown.

Each donor's status was that of a healthy bone marrow donor. General study findings and limits: The study dropped some indistinguishable V segments, TRBV6-2 and TRBV6-3 among them. Clonal expansion, a later analysis showed, was greater in HLA-associated TCR beta chains than in equally common others.

Sequenced input: PBMCs. The receptor's source is a man aged 18 to 35 in good health and CMV-seropositive. V is TRBV30 and J is TRBJ2-7, with 11 bases fitting TRBD2. CDR3 bases: TGTGCCTGGGGGACTAGCGGATACGAGCAGTACTTC. It translates to CAWGTSGYEQYF.